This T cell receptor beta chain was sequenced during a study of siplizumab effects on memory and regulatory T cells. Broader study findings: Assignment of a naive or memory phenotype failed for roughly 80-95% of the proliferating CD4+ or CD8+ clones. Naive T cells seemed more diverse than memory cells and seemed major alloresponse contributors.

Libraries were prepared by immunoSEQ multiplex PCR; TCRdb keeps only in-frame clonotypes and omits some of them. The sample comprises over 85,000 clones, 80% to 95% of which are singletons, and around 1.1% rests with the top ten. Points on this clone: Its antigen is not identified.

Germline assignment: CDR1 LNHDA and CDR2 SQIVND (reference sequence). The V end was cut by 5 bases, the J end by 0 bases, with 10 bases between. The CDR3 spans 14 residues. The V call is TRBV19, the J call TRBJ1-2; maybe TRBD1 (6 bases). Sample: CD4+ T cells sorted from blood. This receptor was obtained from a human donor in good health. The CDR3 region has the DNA TGTGCCAGTAGTCGGACAGCTACTAACTATGGCTACACCTTC. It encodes CASSRTATNYGYTF.